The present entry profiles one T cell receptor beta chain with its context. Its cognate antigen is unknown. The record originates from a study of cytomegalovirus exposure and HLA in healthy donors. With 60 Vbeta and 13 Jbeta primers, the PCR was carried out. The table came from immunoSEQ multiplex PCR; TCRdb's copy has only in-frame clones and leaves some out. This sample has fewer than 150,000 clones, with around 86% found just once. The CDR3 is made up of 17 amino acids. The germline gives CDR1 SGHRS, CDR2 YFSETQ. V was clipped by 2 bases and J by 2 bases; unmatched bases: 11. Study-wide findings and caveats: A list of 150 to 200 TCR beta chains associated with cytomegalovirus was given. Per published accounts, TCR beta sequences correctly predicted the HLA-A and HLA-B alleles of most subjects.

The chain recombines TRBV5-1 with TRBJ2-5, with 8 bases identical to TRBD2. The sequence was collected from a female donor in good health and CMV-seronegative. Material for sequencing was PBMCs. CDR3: CASSFPPLTSGQETQYF. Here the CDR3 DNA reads TGCGCCAGCAGCTTCCCCCCTTTAACTAGCGGTCAAGAGACCCAGTACTTC.